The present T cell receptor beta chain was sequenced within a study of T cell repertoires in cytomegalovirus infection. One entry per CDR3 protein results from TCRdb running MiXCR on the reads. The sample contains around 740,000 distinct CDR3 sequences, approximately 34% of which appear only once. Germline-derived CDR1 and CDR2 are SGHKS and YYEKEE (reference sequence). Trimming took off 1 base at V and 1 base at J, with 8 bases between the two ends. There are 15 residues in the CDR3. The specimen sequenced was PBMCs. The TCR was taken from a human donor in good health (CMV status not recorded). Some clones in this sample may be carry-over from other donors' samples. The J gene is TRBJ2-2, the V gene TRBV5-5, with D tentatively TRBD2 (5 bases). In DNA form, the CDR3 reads TGTGCCAGCAGCTTGAATGCGGGGAACACCGGGGAGCTGTTTTTT. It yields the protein CASSLNAGNTGELFF. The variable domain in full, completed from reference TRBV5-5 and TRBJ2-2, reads DAGVTQSPTHLIKTRGQQVTLRCSPISGHKSVSWYQQVLGQGPQFIFQYYEKEERGRGNFPDRFSARQFPNYSSELNVNALLLGDSALYLCASSLNAGNTGELFFGEGSRLTVL.